This T cell receptor beta chain emerged from a study of chemoradiotherapy in HPV16-positive cancers. Points from the study as a whole: Only a couple of HPV16-positive patients supplied the functional HPV-specificity definition. During treatment, candidate HPV-specific clones and E7-related motifs expanded in tumor. Better recurrence-free survival went with HPV-responsive T-cell expansion in HPV16-positive patients.

V lost 0 bases and J lost 1, with 4 bases in between. This CDR3 contains 13 residues. Germline V lookup: CDR1 SGHRS, CDR2 YFSETQ. This table comes from immunoSEQ multiplex PCR, and its TCRdb copy is limited to in-frame clones, with some not included. The sample holds 25,000 to 35,000 clones, around 88% seen once. Details on this clone: Antigen: not known.

The sample here was blood, taken from a patient who underwent chemoradiotherapy. The receptor's source is a human donor with HPV-associated anogenital cancer. This chain joins TRBV5-1 and TRBJ2-5; no clear D gene. The CDR3 nucleotides are TGCGCCAGCAGCTTGGCCCTCCAAGAGACCCAGTACTTC. It translates to CASSLALQETQYF.